These 17 T cell receptor beta chains were all obtained from the same sample, sequenced in a study of cytomegalovirus exposure and HLA in healthy donors. Both 60 Vbeta primers and 13 Jbeta primers went into the PCR. TCRdb's table, derived via immunoSEQ multiplex PCR, lists solely in-frame clones and lacks some. The repertoire holds 200,000 or so clones, 65% to 85% seen once, with 4.5% to 7.5% in the top ten. Sequenced sample: PBMCs. These receptors all stem from a woman in her 30s in good health and CMV-seropositive.

The rearrangement links TRBV10-2 to TRBJ2-7, with TRBD2 as a possible D gene (6 bases). Germline V CDR1 and CDR2: WSHSY, SAAADI. With 3 bases removed from V and 2 bases from J, the gap between germline ends came to 11 bases. This CDR3 is built from 14 residues. CDR3: CASSDRRVPYEQYF. CDR3 in DNA: TGCGCCAGCAGTGATAGGAGGGTCCCCTACGAGCAGTACTTC.

The chain employs TRBV27 and TRBJ1-1, with D possibly being TRBD1 (6 bases). The CDR3 contains 17 residues. CDR1 is MNHEY, CDR2 SMNVEV, per germline (reference sequence). The germline V and J ends were trimmed by 5 bases and 3 bases, with 22 bases remaining between them. The CDR3 DNA reads as TGTGCCAGCAGTCCCTCTCCGGGGTGGGGGCAGTACACTGAAGCTTTCTTT. This codes for CASSPSPGWGQYTEAFF.

CDR3 protein: CASSITGRSPGYTF. The CDR3 DNA follows: TGTGCCAGTAGTATAACAGGGCGTAGTCCTGGCTACACCTTC. The genes are TRBV19 and TRBJ1-2; possible D gene TRBD1, 6 bases. The CDR3 contains 14 residues. The V gene's germline CDR1 is LNHDA and CDR2 SQIVND (reference sequence). V gave up 2 bases and J gave up 7 bases, with 14 bases separating them.

Regarding this clone: The germline gene is not matched at one end of the junction; a read error may be the cause. This rearrangement joins TRBV7-3 to TRBJ2-1, with TRBD2 matching over 11 bases. This CDR3 is built from 15 residues. Germline V gives CDR1 SGHTA, CDR2 FQGTGA. CDR3 amino acids: CASSVTSGGLDEQFF. The CDR3 DNA sequence: TGTGCCAGCAGCGTAACTAGCGGGGGTTTGGATGAGCAGTTCTTC.

To note about this clone: An end of the junction differs from the germline gene, which may be a read error. The gene calls are TRBV7-2 and TRBJ1-3; the D gene is possibly TRBD1 (5 bases). CDR3 length: 15 amino acids. Looked up from germline, CDR1 is SGHTA and CDR2 is FQGNSA. Here the CDR3 DNA reads TGTGCCAGCAGTTTAGGGACTAGCTCTGGAAACACCATATATTTT. Protein sequence: CASSLGTSSGNTIYF.

This clone was seen only a few times. V and J are TRBV2 and TRBJ2-7; 7 bases are a match to TRBD1. Per germline, CDR1 SNHLY and CDR2 FYNNEI. With V trimmed by 4 bases and J by 1 base, 7 bases remained unmatched. The CDR3 has 15 residues. The CDR3 here is CASSVETGESYEQYF. The CDR3 DNA reads TGTGCCAGCAGTGTGGAAACAGGGGAATCCTACGAGCAGTACTTC. Variable domain in full (rest from reference TRBV2 and TRBJ2-7): EPEVTQTPSHQVTQMGQEVILRCVPISNHLYFYWYRQILGQKVEFLVSFYNNEISEKSEIFDDQFSVERPDGSNFTLKIRSTKLEDSAMYFCASSVETGESYEQYFGPGTRLTVT.

Notes on this clone: Mismatch with germline at one junction end may stem from a read error. The CDR3 reads CAGSLGQGRSYTF. The CDR3 region has the DNA TGCGCCGGCAGCTTGGGACAGGGTCGGAGCTACACCTTC. This chain uses TRBV5-1 with TRBJ1-2; 9 nucleotides agree with TRBD1. Per the germline V gene, CDR1 is SGHRS and CDR2 is YFSETQ. The CDR3 extends over 13 amino acids.

The V call is TRBV27, the J call TRBJ2-3, with D perhaps matching TRBD2 (6 bases). CDR1 is MNHEY, CDR2 SMNVEV, per germline (reference sequence). The V end lost 3 bases, the J end lost 5 bases, and 12 bases lay between the germline ends. CDR3 size: 14 residues. The CDR3: CASSFGGSGDTQYF. CDR3 nucleotides: TGTGCCAGCAGTTTTGGAGGGAGCGGAGATACGCAGTATTTT.

This clone appeared once. The chain employs TRBV5-1 and TRBJ2-3; 7 bases are shared with TRBD2. J lost 3 bases, V lost 4 bases, and 26 bases had no gene match. This CDR3 has 21 residues. Germline lookup yields CDR1 SGHRS and CDR2 YFSETQ. In DNA, the CDR3 is TGCGCCAGCAGCGTCGACTCATTTGTACTCAGCGGGATACTGGGAACAGATACGCAGTATTTT. Its translation: CASSVDSFVLSGILGTDTQYF.

The chain links TRBV7-9 to TRBJ1-1; D is undetermined. The CDR3 runs 13 residues. The V and J ends lost 7 bases and 1 base respectively, with 10 bases between them. CDR1 SEHNR and CDR2 FQNEAQ come from the germline V gene (reference sequence). The CDR3, as DNA: TGTGCCAGCATCCTAAGTTGGAACACTGAAGCTTTCTTT. Encoded protein: CASILSWNTEAFF.

V is TRBV12-5 and J is TRBJ2-2; the match to TRBD2 covers 10 bases. The V gene end was trimmed by 4 bases and the J gene end by 0 bases; junction bases not matched to a gene: 5. The CDR3 totals 17 residues. Germline assignment: CDR1 LGHNT and CDR2 FRNRAP. The chain's CDR3 is CASGSPSGGSNTGELFF. The CDR3 bases are TGTGCTAGTGGTTCCCCTAGCGGGGGCTCGAACACCGGGGAGCTGTTTTTT.

The rearrangement uses TRBV4-2 and TRBJ1-5, with 8 nucleotides matching TRBD1. V lost 0 bases and J lost 5; bases outside the gene matches: 9. The V gene's germline CDR1 is LGHNA and CDR2 YNFKEQ. The CDR3 spans 17 residues. CDR3 in amino acids: CASSQDIGTGGDQPQHF. DNA for the CDR3: TGTGCCAGCAGCCAAGATATAGGTACAGGGGGGGATCAGCCCCAGCATTTT.

This clone was recorded once. The CDR3 DNA follows: TGTGCCAGCAGCCCGGTTCGCGGACAGGGGACCTACGAGCAGTACTTC. This translates into CASSPVRGQGTYEQYF. The chain has TRBV7-9 and TRBJ2-7; TRBD1 matches 9 bases. The CDR3 is 16 residues long. The germline V gene has CDR1 SEHNR and CDR2 FQNEAQ (reference sequence). V gave up 5 bases and J gave up 2 bases; unmatched junction bases: 10.

This chain connects TRBV5-5 to TRBJ2-7, with a weak D call TRBD1 (6 bases). Germline loops: CDR1 SGHKS, CDR2 YYEKEE (reference sequence). Trimming took off 1 base at V and 5 bases at J, with 13 bases between the two ends. CDR3 length equals 14 residues. The CDR3 DNA follows: TGTGCCAGCAGCTTGTCCCAGGGGTTCGACGAGCAGTACTTC. This sequence encodes CASSLSQGFDEQYF.

This clone has more than one count but fewer than ten. The V and J genes are TRBV5-6 and TRBJ1-3; perhaps TRBD1 as D (5 bases). V was clipped by 2 bases and J by 2 bases, with 8 bases between them. This CDR3 is 14 amino acids long. The germline gives CDR1 SGHDT, CDR2 YYEEEE. The CDR3 loop reads CASSLQGAGNTIYF. DNA of the CDR3: TGTGCCAGCAGCTTACAAGGGGCTGGAAACACCATATATTTT.

This clone was seen a handful of times. A junction end diverges from the germline sequence, so it may reflect a read error. The rearrangement uses TRBV7-7 and TRBJ2-2; no firm D call. The CDR3 consists of 17 residues. The germline CDR1 and CDR2 sequences are SSHAT and FNYEAQ (reference sequence). For the CDR3, the DNA is TGTGCTAGCAGCTTAGGCCCTCTCGGCGTCGGGACCGGGGAGCTGTTTTTT. Its translation is CASSLGPLGVGTGELFF.

The chain joins TRBV6-5 to TRBJ2-1; TRBD2 matches at 9 bases. Germline assignment: CDR1 MNHEY and CDR2 SVGAGI. CDR3 size: 15 residues. V was pared by 0 bases and J by 10 bases, with 7 bases of the junction left unmatched. Written as DNA, the CDR3 is TGTGCCAGCAGTTACTCCGCGGGAGGGGTTTTGGAGCAGTTCTTC. This gives the protein CASSYSAGGVLEQFF.